This T cell receptor beta chain originates from a study of tissue T cells after allogeneic stem cell transplantation. Sample time point: mouse harvest day 7 after allogeneic transplant. Tail vein injection delivered 10^7 T-cell-depleted bone marrow cells and 10^6 splenic CD5+ T cells. With regard to this clone: Its target is unknown. The gene symbols are mouse symbols. The read gets to within 1 residue of the CDR3 end, and the germline J gene fills in the rest.

V gave up 5 bases and J gave up 5 bases; unmatched junction bases: 4. The germline CDR1 and CDR2 sequences are FNHDT and SITEND (reference sequence). This CDR3 has 13 amino acids. Overall study results and limits: The study did not identify alloreactive or antigen-specific tissue TCRs, and some clones might be persisting host cells.

Some clones are missing from TCRdb's copy, which holds only in-frame ones; the method was immunoSEQ multiplex PCR. Among more than 5,000 clones listed, approximately 50% were seen once. The specimen sequenced was gut tissue. The chain has TRBV19 and TRBJ1-1; 9 bases fit TRBD1. The receptor was derived from a female BALB/c mouse given C57BL/6 T cells with graft-versus-host disease after an allogeneic hematopoietic cell transplant. The CDR3 protein is CASRQGAGTEVFF. CDR3 DNA, as far as it was read: TGTGCCAGCAGACAGGGGGCAGGGACAGAAGTCTTC. Full variable domain (remainder filled in from reference TRBV19 and TRBJ1-1): GGIITQTPKFLIGQEGQKLTLKCQQNFNHDTMYWYRQDSGKGLRLIYYSITENDLQKGDLSEGYDASREKKSSFSLTVTSAQKNEMAVFLCASRQGAGTEVFFGKGTRLTVV.